This TCR beta chain is drawn from a study of Ad26.COV2.S vaccination and SARS-CoV-2 variants. Overall study: The donor belonged to the COV1001 Ad26.COV2.S trial arm. Ad26.COV2.S, an intramuscular injection, was given once or twice 56 days apart.

The CDR3 covers 18 residues. J was trimmed by 1 base and V by 2 bases; bases with no gene match: 10. Germline V gene lookup returns CDR1 MGHRA and CDR2 YSYEKL. Libraries were prepared by immunoSEQ multiplex PCR; TCRdb keeps only in-frame clonotypes and omits some of them. The repertoire consists of 400,000 to 500,000 clones, with roughly 87% occurring once and the leading ten covering approximately 2.5%. Specified treatment: over 15 received Ad26.COV2.S at low or high dose, single or two shots; about 5 received placebo; per-sample allocation not given. Material that was analyzed had been drawn on day 63 after the first vaccine or placebo injection. This Boston cohort included adults aged 18-55 years.

The sequence came from a person aged 18-60 years who received the Ad26.COV2.S COVID-19 vaccine or a placebo. The chain combines TRBV4-1 with TRBJ1-2; TRBD1 aligns across 10 bases. The sample here was peripheral blood, taken in a trial of Ad26.COV2.S vaccine versus placebo. This chain's CDR3 is CASSQFPGTGAFNYGYTF. Written as DNA, the CDR3 is TGCGCCAGCAGCCAATTTCCCGGGACAGGGGCTTTTAACTATGGCTACACCTTC.